This entry lists 10 T cell receptor beta chains sequenced from one sample in a study of CD8 T cells in ankylosing spondylitis. Findings and caveats of the study: About 8 highly homologous variants made up a TCR beta motif, and this motif appeared characteristic of ankylosing spondylitis blood.

MiXCR was run by TCRdb on the 5' RACE reads, yielding one entry per CDR3 protein. Of some 450,000 distinct CDR3 sequences listed, roughly 18% are singletons. Their recognized antigens are unknown. The specimen sequenced was blood, either unsorted or a sorted T cell fraction (not recorded which). These receptor sequences come from a male donor with ankylosing spondylitis.

About this clonotype itself: This may stem from a read error, because a much larger clone lies one nucleotide away. This chain links TRBV4-2 with TRBJ1-2; D is unresolved. The CDR3 spans 16 residues. Germline V gene data show CDR1 as LGHNA and CDR2 as YNFKEQ. The CDR3 DNA is TGTGCCAGCAGCCAAGATGGACGGGCCTCGAACTTTGGCTACACCTTC. This gives the protein CASSQDGRASNFGYTF.

The genes are TRBV5-1 and TRBJ2-3, with a possible D match to TRBD2 (6 bases). CDR1 is SGHRS, CDR2 YFSETQ, per germline. Trimming stripped 4 bases from V and 4 bases from J, with 19 bases between. The CDR3 extends over 16 amino acids. The CDR3 reads CASSAGLASPADTQYF. The CDR3 bases are TGCGCCAGCAGCGCGGGACTCGCTTCGCCCGCAGATACGCAGTATTTT. Full variable domain (rest looked up from reference TRBV5-1 and TRBJ2-3): KAGVTQTPRYLIKTRGQQVTLSCSPISGHRSVSWYQQTPGQGLQFLFEYFSETQRNKGNFPGRFSGRQFSNSRSEMNVSTLELGDSALYLCASSAGLASPADTQYFGPGTRLTVL.

This clonotype was counted between two and nine times. The genes are TRBV6-5 and TRBJ1-2; 9 bases map to TRBD1. The CDR3 consists of 16 residues. Germline V gene lookup returns CDR1 MNHEY and CDR2 SVGAGI. V lost 2 bases and J lost 3; bases outside the gene matches: 7. As DNA, the CDR3 is TGTGCCAGCAGTTACGGGGTGACAGGGGGTTACTATGGCTACACCTTC. Encoded protein: CASSYGVTGGYYGYTF.

This clonotype turned up a few times. The chain uses TRBV6-1 and TRBJ2-3; no clear D. The CDR3 loop spans 13 amino acids. Deletions cut 4 bases from V and 2 bases from J, with 7 bases between. Per germline, CDR1 MNHNS and CDR2 SASEGT. CDR3 loop: CASSGPNTDTQYF. The CDR3, as DNA: TGTGCCAGCAGTGGACCGAACACAGATACGCAGTATTTT.

This clonotype came up a few times. The chain joins TRBV6-1 to TRBJ2-5; TRBD1 agrees at 7 bases. After removal of 6 bases from V and 1 base from J, the junction contained 11 bases not matched to a gene. CDR3 size: 16 residues. CDR1 is MNHNS and CDR2 is SASEGT in the germline V gene. The chain's CDR3 is CASRNTRDRPQETQYF. In DNA form, the CDR3 reads TGTGCCAGCAGGAATACCCGGGACAGACCCCAAGAGACCCAGTACTTC.

There are a few counts of this clonotype. The chain links TRBV5-1 to TRBJ2-5, with TRBD1 matching 8 bases. Per germline, CDR1 SGHRS and CDR2 YFSETQ. The junction had 7 bases not matched to a gene; V was cut back by 3 bases and J by 3 bases. The CDR3 sequence is 15 residues long. The CDR3 coding sequence is TGCGCCAGCAGCTGGGCCGGGACAGGAGAAGAGACCCAGTACTTC. It yields the protein CASSWAGTGEETQYF.

This clonotype turned up a few times. The chain links TRBV5-5 to TRBJ2-1, with D perhaps TRBD1 or TRBD2 (5 bases each). Germline values: CDR1 SGHKS, CDR2 YYEKEE (reference sequence). This CDR3 contains 16 residues. V was pared by 4 bases and J by 5 bases, with 19 bases between. This CDR3 reads CASSPFGDGPHNEQFF. The CDR3 nucleotides read TGTGCCAGCAGCCCCTTCGGGGACGGTCCTCACAATGAGCAGTTCTTC.

This clonotype was counted many times. This chain joins TRBV5-1 and TRBJ1-4; D might be TRBD1 (6 bases). The length of the CDR3 is 15 residues. Germline V lookup: CDR1 SGHRS, CDR2 YFSETQ. V lost 4 bases and J 3 bases, leaving 13 bases between the germline ends. CDR3 DNA sequence: TGCGCCAGCAGCGAAACCGGGACACCTAATGAAAAACTGTTTTTT. Encoded protein: CASSETGTPNEKLFF. Combining the CDR3 with reference TRBV5-1 and TRBJ1-4 gives the whole variable domain KAGVTQTPRYLIKTRGQQVTLSCSPISGHRSVSWYQQTPGQGLQFLFEYFSETQRNKGNFPGRFSGRQFSNSRSEMNVSTLELGDSALYLCASSETGTPNEKLFFGSGTQLSVL.

V is TRBV6-1 and J is TRBJ2-7; D possibly corresponds to TRBD1 (6 bases). CDR1 is MNHNS and CDR2 is SASEGT in the germline V gene. This CDR3 comprises 16 residues. V lost 6 bases and J lost 1, with 19 bases in between. The CDR3 sequence is CASRPLDRPFSYEQYF. The CDR3 DNA follows: TGTGCCAGCAGGCCCCTCGACAGGCCCTTTTCCTACGAGCAGTACTTC.

This clonotype was counted many times. J is TRBJ1-5 and V is TRBV5-1; TRBD1 matches 10 bases. V dropped 4 bases and J dropped 5; count of bases not matched to a gene: 6. This CDR3 is 15 amino acids long. CDR1 and CDR2 from the germline V gene are SGHRS and YFSETQ. The CDR3: CASSLLGTGDQPQHF. The CDR3 DNA reads as TGCGCCAGCAGCCTACTTGGGACAGGGGATCAGCCCCAGCATTTT.